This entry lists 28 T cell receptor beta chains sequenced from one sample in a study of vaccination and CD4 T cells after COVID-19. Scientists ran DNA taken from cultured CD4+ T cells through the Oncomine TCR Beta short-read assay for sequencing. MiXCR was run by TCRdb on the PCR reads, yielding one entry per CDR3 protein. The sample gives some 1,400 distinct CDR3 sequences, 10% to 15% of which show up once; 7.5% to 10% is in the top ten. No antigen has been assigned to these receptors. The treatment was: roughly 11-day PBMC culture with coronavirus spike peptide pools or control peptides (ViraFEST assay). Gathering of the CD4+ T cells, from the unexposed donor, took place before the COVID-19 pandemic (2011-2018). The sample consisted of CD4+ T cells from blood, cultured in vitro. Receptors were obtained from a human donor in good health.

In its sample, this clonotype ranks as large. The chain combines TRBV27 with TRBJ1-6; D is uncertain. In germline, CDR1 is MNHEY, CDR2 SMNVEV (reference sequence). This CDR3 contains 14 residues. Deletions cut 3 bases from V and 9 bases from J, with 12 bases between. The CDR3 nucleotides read TGTGCCAGCAGTTTGAAACAGAACTTTTCACCCCTCCACTTT. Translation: CASSLKQNFSPLHF.

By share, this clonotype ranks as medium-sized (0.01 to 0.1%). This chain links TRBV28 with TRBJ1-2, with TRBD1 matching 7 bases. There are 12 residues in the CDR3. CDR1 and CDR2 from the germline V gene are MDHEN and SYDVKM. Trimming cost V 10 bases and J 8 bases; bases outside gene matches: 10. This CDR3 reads CATTTGNLGYTF. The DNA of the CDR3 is TGTGCCACAACGACAGGGAACCTAGGCTACACCTTC.

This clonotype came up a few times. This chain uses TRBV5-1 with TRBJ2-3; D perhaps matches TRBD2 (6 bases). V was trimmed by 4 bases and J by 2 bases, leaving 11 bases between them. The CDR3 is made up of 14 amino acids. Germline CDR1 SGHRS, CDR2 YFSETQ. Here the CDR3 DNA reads TGCGCCAGCAGCCCTGGACTAATCACAGATACGCAGTATTTT. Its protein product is CASSPGLITDTQYF. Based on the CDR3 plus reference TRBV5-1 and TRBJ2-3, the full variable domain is KAGVTQTPRYLIKTRGQQVTLSCSPISGHRSVSWYQQTPGQGLQFLFEYFSETQRNKGNFPGRFSGRQFSNSRSEMNVSTLELGDSALYLCASSPGLITDTQYFGPGTRLTVL.

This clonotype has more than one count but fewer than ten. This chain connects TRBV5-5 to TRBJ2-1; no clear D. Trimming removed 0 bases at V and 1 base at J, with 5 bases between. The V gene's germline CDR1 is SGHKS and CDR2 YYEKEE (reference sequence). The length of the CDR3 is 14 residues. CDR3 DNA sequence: TGTGCCAGCAGCTTGGAATGGTCCTACAATGAGCAGTTCTTC. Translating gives CASSLEWSYNEQFF. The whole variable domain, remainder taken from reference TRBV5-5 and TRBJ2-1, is DAGVTQSPTHLIKTRGQQVTLRCSPISGHKSVSWYQQVLGQGPQFIFQYYEKEERGRGNFPDRFSARQFPNYSSELNVNALLLGDSALYLCASSLEWSYNEQFFGPGTRLTVL.

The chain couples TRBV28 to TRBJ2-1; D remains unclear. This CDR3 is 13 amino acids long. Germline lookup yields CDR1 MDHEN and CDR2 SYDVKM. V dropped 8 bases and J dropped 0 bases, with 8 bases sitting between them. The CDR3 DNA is TGTGCCAGCCAGAAGCGCTCCTACAATGAGCAGTTCTTC. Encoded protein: CASQKRSYNEQFF.

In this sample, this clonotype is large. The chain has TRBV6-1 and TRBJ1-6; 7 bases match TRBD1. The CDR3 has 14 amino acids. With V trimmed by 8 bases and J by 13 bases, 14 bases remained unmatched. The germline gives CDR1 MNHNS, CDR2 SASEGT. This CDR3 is CASFSGQAQGPLHF. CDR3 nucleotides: TGTGCCAGCTTTTCAGGACAGGCCCAAGGGCCCCTCCACTTT.

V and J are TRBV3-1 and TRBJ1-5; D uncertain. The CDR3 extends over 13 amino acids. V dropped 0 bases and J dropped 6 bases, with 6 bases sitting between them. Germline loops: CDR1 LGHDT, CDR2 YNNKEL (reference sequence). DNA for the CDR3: TGTGCCAGCAGCCAAGATCAGGCTCAGCCCCAGCATTTT. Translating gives CASSQDQAQPQHF.

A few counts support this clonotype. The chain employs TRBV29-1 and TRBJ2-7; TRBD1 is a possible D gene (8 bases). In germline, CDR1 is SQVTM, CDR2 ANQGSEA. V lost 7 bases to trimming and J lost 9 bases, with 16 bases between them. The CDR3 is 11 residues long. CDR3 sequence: CSGTTGEGQYF. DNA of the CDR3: TGCAGCGGAACGACAGGGGAGGGGCAGTACTTC.

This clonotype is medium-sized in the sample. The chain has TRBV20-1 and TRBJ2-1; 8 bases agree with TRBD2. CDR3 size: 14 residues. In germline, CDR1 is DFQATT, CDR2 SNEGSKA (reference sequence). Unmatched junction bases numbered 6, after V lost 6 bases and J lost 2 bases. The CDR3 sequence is CSAEGGLAYNEQFF. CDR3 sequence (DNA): TGCAGTGCCGAGGGGGGACTAGCCTACAATGAGCAGTTCTTC.

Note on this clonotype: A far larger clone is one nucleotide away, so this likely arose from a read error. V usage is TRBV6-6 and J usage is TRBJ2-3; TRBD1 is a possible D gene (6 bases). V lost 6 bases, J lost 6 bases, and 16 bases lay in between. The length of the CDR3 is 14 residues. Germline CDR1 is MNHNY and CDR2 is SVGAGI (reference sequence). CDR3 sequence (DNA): TGTGCCAGCAGAAAACTTACAGGGCATGATACGCAGTATTTT. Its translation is CASRKLTGHDTQYF.

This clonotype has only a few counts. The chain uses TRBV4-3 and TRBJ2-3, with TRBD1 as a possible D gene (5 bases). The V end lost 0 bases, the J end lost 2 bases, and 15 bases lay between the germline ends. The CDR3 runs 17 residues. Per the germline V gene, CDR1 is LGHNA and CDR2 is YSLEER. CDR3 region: CASSQEGPIGDTDTQYF. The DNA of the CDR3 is TGCGCCAGCAGCCAAGAGGGCCCGATAGGGGACACAGATACGCAGTATTTT.

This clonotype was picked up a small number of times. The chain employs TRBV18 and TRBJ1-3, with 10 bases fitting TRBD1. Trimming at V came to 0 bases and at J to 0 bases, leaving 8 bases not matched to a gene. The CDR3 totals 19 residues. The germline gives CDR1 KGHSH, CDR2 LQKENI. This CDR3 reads CASSPPRQGALNSGNTIYF. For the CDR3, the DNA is TGTGCCAGCTCACCACCAAGACAGGGGGCACTAAACTCTGGAAACACCATATATTTT.

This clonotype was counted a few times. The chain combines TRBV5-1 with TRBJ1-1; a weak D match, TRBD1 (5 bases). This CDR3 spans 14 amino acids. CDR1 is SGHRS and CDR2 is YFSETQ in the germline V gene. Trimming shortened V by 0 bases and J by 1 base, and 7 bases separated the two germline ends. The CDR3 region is CASSLVGGNTEAFF. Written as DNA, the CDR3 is TGCGCCAGCAGCTTGGTCGGGGGGAACACTGAAGCTTTCTTT.

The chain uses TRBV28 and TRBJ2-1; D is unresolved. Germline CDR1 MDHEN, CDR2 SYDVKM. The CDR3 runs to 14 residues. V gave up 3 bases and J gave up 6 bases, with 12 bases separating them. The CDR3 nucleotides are TGTGCCAGCAGTTTCCAGAGTAGACCCAATGAGCAGTTCTTC. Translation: CASSFQSRPNEQFF.

Here the CDR3 reads CSSGPETQYF. CDR3 nucleotide sequence: TGCAGCTCTGGTCCCGAGACCCAGTACTTC. The rearrangement joins TRBV29-1 to TRBJ2-5; no firm D call. The CDR3 spans 10 residues. CDR1 is SQVTM, CDR2 ANQGSEA, per germline. V lost 8 bases and J lost 5, with 9 bases in between.

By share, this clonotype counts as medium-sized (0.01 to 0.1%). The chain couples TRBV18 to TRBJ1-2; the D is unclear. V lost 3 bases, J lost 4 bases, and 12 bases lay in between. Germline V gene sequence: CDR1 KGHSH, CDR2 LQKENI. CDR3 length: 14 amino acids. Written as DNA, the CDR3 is TGTGCCAGCTCACCGGCCGGGGATGGCTATGGCTACACCTTC. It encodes CASSPAGDGYGYTF.

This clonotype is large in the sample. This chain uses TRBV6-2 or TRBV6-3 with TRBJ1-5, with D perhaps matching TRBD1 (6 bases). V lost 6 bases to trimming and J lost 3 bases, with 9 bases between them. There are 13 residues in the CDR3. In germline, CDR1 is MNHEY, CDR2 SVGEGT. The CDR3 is CASRDRNNQPQHF. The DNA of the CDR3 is TGTGCCAGCAGGGACAGAAACAATCAGCCCCAGCATTTT.

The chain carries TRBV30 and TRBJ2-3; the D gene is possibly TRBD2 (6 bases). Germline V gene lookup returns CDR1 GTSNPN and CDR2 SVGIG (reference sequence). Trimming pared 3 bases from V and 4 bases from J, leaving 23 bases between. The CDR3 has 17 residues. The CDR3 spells CAWRSLSGGDPPDTQYF. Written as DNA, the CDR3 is TGTGCCTGGAGGTCCCTCTCCGGGGGAGATCCCCCAGATACGCAGTATTTT.

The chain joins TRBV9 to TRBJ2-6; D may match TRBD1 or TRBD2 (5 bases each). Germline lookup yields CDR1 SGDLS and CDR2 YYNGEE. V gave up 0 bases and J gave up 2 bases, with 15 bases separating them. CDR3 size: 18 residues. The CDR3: CASSVGGQGLTGANVLTF. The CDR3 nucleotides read TGTGCCAGCAGCGTAGGAGGGCAGGGTCTAACTGGGGCCAACGTCCTGACTTTC.

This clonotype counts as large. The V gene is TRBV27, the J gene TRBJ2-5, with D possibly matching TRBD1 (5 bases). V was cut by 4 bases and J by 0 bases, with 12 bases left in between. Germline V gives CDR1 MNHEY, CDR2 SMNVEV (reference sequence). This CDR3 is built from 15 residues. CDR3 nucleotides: TGTGCCAGCAGTTACCTGGACACGTACCAAGAGACCCAGTACTTC. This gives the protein CASSYLDTYQETQYF.

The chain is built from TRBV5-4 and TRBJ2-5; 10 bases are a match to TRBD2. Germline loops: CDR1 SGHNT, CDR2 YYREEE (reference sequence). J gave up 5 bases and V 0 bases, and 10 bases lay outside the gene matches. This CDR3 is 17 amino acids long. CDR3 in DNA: TGTGCCAGCAGCTTGGGAGGTCCAGCGGGAGGGGGGGAGACCCAGTACTTC. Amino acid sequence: CASSLGGPAGGGETQYF.

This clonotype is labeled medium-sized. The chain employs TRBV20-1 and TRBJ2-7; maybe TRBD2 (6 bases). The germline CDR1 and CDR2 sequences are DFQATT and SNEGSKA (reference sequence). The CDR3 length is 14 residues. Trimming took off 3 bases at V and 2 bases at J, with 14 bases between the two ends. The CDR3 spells CSARVVSGTYEQYF. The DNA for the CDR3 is TGCAGTGCTAGGGTGGTTAGCGGAACCTACGAGCAGTACTTC.

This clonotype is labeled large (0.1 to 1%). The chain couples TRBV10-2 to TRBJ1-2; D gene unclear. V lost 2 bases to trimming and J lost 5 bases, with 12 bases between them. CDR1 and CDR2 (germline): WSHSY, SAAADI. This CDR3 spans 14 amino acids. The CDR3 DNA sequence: TGCGCCAGCAGTGAGGAGGCCGGGGTGTATGGCTACACCTTC. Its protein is CASSEEAGVYGYTF.

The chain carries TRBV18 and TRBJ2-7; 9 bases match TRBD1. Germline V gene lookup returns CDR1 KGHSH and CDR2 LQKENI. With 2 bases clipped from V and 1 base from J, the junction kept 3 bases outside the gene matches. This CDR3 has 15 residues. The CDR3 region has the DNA TGTGCCAGCTCACCAGGGACAGGGCTGTCCTACGAGCAGTACTTC. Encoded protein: CASSPGTGLSYEQYF.

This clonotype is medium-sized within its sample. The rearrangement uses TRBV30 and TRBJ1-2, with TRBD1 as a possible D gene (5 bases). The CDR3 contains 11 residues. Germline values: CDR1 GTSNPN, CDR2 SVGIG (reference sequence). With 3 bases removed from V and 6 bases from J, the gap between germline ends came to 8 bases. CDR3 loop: CAWRIGDGYTF. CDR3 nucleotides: TGTGCCTGGAGGATAGGGGATGGCTACACCTTC.

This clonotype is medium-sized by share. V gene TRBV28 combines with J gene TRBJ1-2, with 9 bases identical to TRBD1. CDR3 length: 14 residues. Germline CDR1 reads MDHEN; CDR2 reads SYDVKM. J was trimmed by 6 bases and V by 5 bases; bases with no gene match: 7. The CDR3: CASSSGQGWDGYTF. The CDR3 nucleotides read TGTGCCAGCAGTAGCGGACAGGGGTGGGATGGCTACACCTTC.

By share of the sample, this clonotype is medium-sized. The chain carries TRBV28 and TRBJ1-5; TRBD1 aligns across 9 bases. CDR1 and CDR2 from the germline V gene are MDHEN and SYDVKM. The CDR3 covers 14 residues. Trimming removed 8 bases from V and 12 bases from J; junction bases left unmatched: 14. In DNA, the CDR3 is TGTGCCAGCTTTACGCCTAGACAGGGGGGGCTCCAGCATTTT. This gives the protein CASFTPRQGGLQHF.

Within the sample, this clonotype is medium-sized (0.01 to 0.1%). CDR3 nucleotides: TGTGCCAGCAGGAAGACAGGGTTTGAAGAGACCCAGTACTTC. As protein: CASRKTGFEETQYF. The gene calls are TRBV2 and TRBJ2-5; TRBD1 aligns across 7 bases. Germline CDR1 SNHLY, CDR2 FYNNEI. CDR3 length: 14 amino acids. V lost 6 bases and J lost 3; bases outside the gene matches: 7.